The 15 T cell receptor beta chains below all came from one sample that was sequenced in a study of blood T cell repertoires in COVID-19. Repertoires were generated with immunoSEQ multiplex PCR, while TCRdb's copy carries only in-frame clones and drops some. The table has about 200,000 clones, 84% seen once. Sequenced input: peripheral blood. Receptors originate from a human donor in a cohort sampled during active COVID-19.

The V gene is TRBV4-1, the J gene TRBJ2-4; D unresolved. The CDR3 sequence is 15 residues long. Trimming removed 2 bases at V and 0 bases at J, with 8 bases between. Germline V gene lookup returns CDR1 MGHRA and CDR2 YSYEKL. Here the CDR3 reads CASSQIGVAKNIQYF. DNA for the CDR3: TGCGCCAGCAGCCAAATAGGAGTAGCCAAAAACATTCAGTACTTC.

This clone was detected only once. This chain joins TRBV20-1 and TRBJ2-2, with 8 bases fitting TRBD2. V trimming: 3 bases; J trimming: 4 bases; junction bases outside the gene matches: 4. CDR3 size: 14 residues. Germline CDR1 DFQATT, CDR2 SNEGSKA (reference sequence). CDR3 region: CSASERESTGELFF. The DNA for the CDR3 is TGCAGTGCTAGTGAGCGGGAGAGCACCGGGGAGCTGTTTTTT.

V is TRBV7-9 and J is TRBJ2-1; D is unclear. Trimming removed 3 bases at V and 9 bases at J, with 15 bases between. The germline CDR1 and CDR2 sequences are SEHNR and FQNEAQ (reference sequence). This CDR3 contains 14 residues. This chain's CDR3 is CASSFYSAATEQFF. CDR3 bases: TGTGCCAGCAGCTTTTACTCGGCGGCTACTGAGCAGTTCTTC.

The chain is built from TRBV28 and TRBJ2-7; TRBD1 matches 8 bases. The germline CDR1 and CDR2 sequences are MDHEN and SYDVKM. There are 16 residues in the CDR3. The V gene end was trimmed by 2 bases and the J gene end by 3 bases; junction bases not matched to a gene: 9. DNA for the CDR3: TGTGCCAGCAGTTTAGCCCCACGGACAGGGAACTACGAGCAGTACTTC. As protein: CASSLAPRTGNYEQYF.

The V and J genes are TRBV28 and TRBJ1-4, with a possible D match to TRBD1 (6 bases). V shed 5 bases and J shed 0 bases, with 16 bases lying between them. This CDR3 contains 17 residues. Germline lookup yields CDR1 MDHEN and CDR2 SYDVKM. Here the CDR3 reads CASSPYGQPATNEKLFF. The CDR3, as DNA: TGTGCCAGCAGTCCATACGGACAGCCTGCAACTAATGAAAAACTGTTTTTT.

The J gene is TRBJ2-7, the V gene TRBV20-1; TRBD2 agrees at 7 bases. The CDR3 contains 14 residues. The ends lost 3 bases at V and 4 bases at J; junction bases unmatched: 9. CDR1 is DFQATT, CDR2 SNEGSKA, per germline (reference sequence). CDR3 nucleotide sequence: TGCAGTGCTAGTGTCGGGCTAGCGGAGTACGAGCAGTACTTC. Its translation is CSASVGLAEYEQYF.

The J gene is TRBJ2-2, the V gene TRBV6-5, with D tentatively TRBD1 (6 bases). The CDR3 extends over 16 amino acids. Germline CDR1 MNHEY, CDR2 SVGAGI. V lost 0 bases and J 3 bases, leaving 11 bases between the germline ends. In nucleotides, the CDR3 is TGTGCCAGCAGTTACTCCTGGGGGCGAGACACCGGGGAGCTGTTTTTT. It translates to CASSYSWGRDTGELFF.

This chain uses TRBV2 with TRBJ2-2; D remains unclear. The germline gives CDR1 SNHLY, CDR2 FYNNEI. V was trimmed by 2 bases and J by 5 bases, leaving 12 bases between them. There are 15 residues in the CDR3. CDR3 amino acids: CASSEYIADTGELFF. The CDR3 DNA follows: TGTGCCAGCAGTGAATACATTGCGGATACCGGGGAGCTGTTTTTT.

The rearrangement uses TRBV28 and TRBJ2-2, with unresolved D. This CDR3 is built from 14 residues. From germline, CDR1 is MDHEN and CDR2 SYDVKM. The V end lost 5 bases, the J end lost 7 bases, and 14 bases lay between the germline ends. This CDR3 is CASSPLSVGGELFF. In DNA, the CDR3 is TGTGCCAGCAGTCCCCTGAGCGTGGGCGGGGAGCTGTTTTTT.

This chain joins TRBV2 and TRBJ1-3; TRBD1 aligns across 8 bases. Germline assignment: CDR1 SNHLY and CDR2 FYNNEI. The CDR3 is 16 residues long. Losses at the gene ends were 6 bases for V and 2 bases for J; bases not matched to a gene: 9. In nucleotides, the CDR3 is TGTGCCAGCAGGGACAGGGCGGTAATCACTGGAAACACCATATATTTT. It is translated as CASRDRAVITGNTIYF.

The genes are TRBV5-6 and TRBJ2-7; D perhaps matches TRBD1 (6 bases). The CDR3 is 13 residues long. V lost 4 bases to trimming and J lost 6 bases, with 14 bases between them. CDR1 SGHDT and CDR2 YYEEEE come from the germline V gene. CDR3 DNA: TGTGCCAGCAGCCGGAACAGGGTTAGCGAGCAGTACTTC. Protein: CASSRNRVSEQYF.

This clone was counted only a few times. V is TRBV7-9 and J is TRBJ2-5; no definite D call. Germline CDR1 is SEHNR and CDR2 is FQNEAQ (reference sequence). Trimming removed 5 bases from V and 5 bases from J, with 27 bases in between. This CDR3 region has 18 residues. CDR3 nucleotides: TGTGCCAGCAGCAAAACGCCCCCCTCCCAGAGGAGTAGGGAGACCCAGTACTTC. Translation: CASSKTPPSQRSRETQYF.

The CDR3 region has the DNA TGTGCCAGCAGTTGGACAGGGGCGGGGGAGACCCAGTACTTC. This encodes CASSWTGAGETQYF. J is TRBJ2-5 and V is TRBV6-6; 9 nucleotides align to TRBD1. This CDR3 has 14 residues. Germline CDR1 is MNHNY and CDR2 is SVGAGI (reference sequence). Trimming removed 4 bases from V and 5 bases from J; junction bases left unmatched: 5.

This clone was seen just once. The rearrangement joins TRBV6-2 or TRBV6-3 to TRBJ2-7; perhaps TRBD1 as D (7 bases). In germline, CDR1 is MNHEY, CDR2 SVGEGT. V was cut by 6 bases and J by 3 bases, with 15 bases left in between. The CDR3 totals 14 residues. The CDR3 spells CASSPQGGNYEQYF. The CDR3 DNA is TGTGCCAGCAGCCCTCAGGGGGGAAACTACGAGCAGTACTTC.

J is TRBJ2-7 and V is TRBV10-3; D is perhaps TRBD1 (5 bases). Germline CDR1 reads ENHRY; CDR2 reads SYGVKD. The length of the CDR3 is 13 residues. Trimming shortened V by 0 bases and J by 7 bases, and 10 bases separated the two germline ends. This CDR3 reads CAISESTAGEQYF. CDR3 DNA sequence: TGTGCCATCAGTGAGTCAACCGCAGGGGAGCAGTACTTC.